Listed here are 7 T cell receptor beta chains from one sample, sequenced in a study of blood T cell repertoires in COVID-19. The data were produced by immunoSEQ multiplex PCR, yet TCRdb's version contains in-frame clones alone and is incomplete. The sample consists of 200,000 or so clones, around 82% of them appearing once. Material: PBMCs or T cells enriched from blood (not recorded which). Receptors were obtained from a woman aged 50 to 60 who had been exposed to COVID-19.

This sequence joins TRBV4-3 and TRBJ2-6; no reliable D call. The CDR3 length is 17 residues. V lost 0 bases and J 0 bases, leaving 9 bases between the germline ends. Looked up from germline, CDR1 is LGHNA and CDR2 is YSLEER. CDR3 DNA sequence: TGCGCCAGCAGCCAAGATGGCGGAAGCTCTGGGGCCAACGTCCTGACTTTC. Its protein is CASSQDGGSSGANVLTF.

This clone came up a few times. The chain uses TRBV2 and TRBJ1-2; 8 positions match TRBD1. Germline assignment: CDR1 SNHLY and CDR2 FYNNEI. The CDR3 length is 15 residues. The V and J ends lost 5 bases and 5 bases, in that order; junction bases with no gene match: 10. The CDR3 DNA follows: TGTGCCAGCAGTCTACGGACAGGGTCGGCGTATGGCTACACCTTC. It yields the protein CASSLRTGSAYGYTF.

This chain joins TRBV7-9 and TRBJ2-3; 9 bases are a match to TRBD2. Germline CDR1 is SEHNR and CDR2 is FQNEAQ (reference sequence). The CDR3 spans 16 residues. After removal of 5 bases from V and 4 bases from J, the junction contained 10 bases not matched to a gene. The chain's CDR3 is CASSPRGAGGSDTQYF. CDR3 sequence (DNA): TGTGCCAGCAGCCCACGGGGAGCGGGGGGTTCAGATACGCAGTATTTT.

In this sample, this clone turned up a few times. J is TRBJ1-1 and V is TRBV19; D is undetermined. The germline V gene has CDR1 LNHDA and CDR2 SQIVND (reference sequence). There are 14 residues in the CDR3. V was pared by 5 bases and J by 5 bases, with 15 bases between. CDR3 sequence reads: CASSVKGTGTEAFF. For the CDR3, the DNA is TGTGCCAGTAGTGTCAAGGGCACGGGGACTGAAGCTTTCTTT.

CDR3 in amino acids: CASRSTGLNTQYF. The CDR3 DNA sequence: TGTGCCAGCAGATCTACAGGGTTAAATACGCAGTATTTT. This chain links TRBV5-8 with TRBJ2-3; a possible D gene is TRBD1 (6 bases). The CDR3 consists of 13 residues. Germline CDR1 SGHTS, CDR2 YDEGEE. V lost 5 bases and J 7 bases, leaving 14 bases between the germline ends. Drawing the rest from reference TRBV5-8 and TRBJ2-3, the complete variable domain is EAGVTQSPTHLIKTRGQQATLRCSPISGHTSVYWYQQALGLGLQFLLWYDEGEERNRGNFPPRFSGRQFPNYSSELNVNALELEDSALYLCASRSTGLNTQYFGPGTRLTVL.

V and J are TRBV11-3 and TRBJ1-2, with D unresolved. V dropped 0 bases and J dropped 8 bases, with 13 bases sitting between them. The CDR3 length is 14 residues. The germline gives CDR1 SGHNT, CDR2 YENEEA. This CDR3 is CASSLDPAGSGYTF. The CDR3 bases are TGTGCCAGCAGCTTAGATCCGGCGGGAAGCGGCTACACCTTC.

This chain connects TRBV7-2 to TRBJ2-7, with a possible D match to TRBD2 (6 bases). The CDR3 covers 18 residues. The germline CDR1 and CDR2 sequences are SGHTA and FQGNSA. V lost 0 bases to trimming and J lost 3 bases, with 21 bases between them. CDR3 region: CASSLAGGSFSRYYEQYF. Written as DNA, the CDR3 is TGTGCCAGCAGCTTAGCGGGGGGTAGCTTCAGTCGTTACTACGAGCAGTACTTC.